The T cell receptor (beta chain) under discussion was sequenced for a study of CD8+CD57+ T cells in acquired aplastic anemia. Study as a whole: When averaged, DNA from sorted CD4+ and CD8+ cells came to around 3.4 ug. Study-wide findings and caveats: Between the patient and control groups, CD8+ Simpson's diversity did not differ significantly.

Only patients with CD8+CD57+ cell expansion on flow cytometry were chosen for sequencing. Profiling that covered TCR beta VDJ and CDR3 relied on genomic DNA as its template. TCRdb fed the reads into MiXCR, producing one record per CDR3 protein. Among some 200,000 distinct CDR3 sequences listed, roughly 53% were seen once. This CDR3 region has 13 residues. Trimming left V 1 base short and J 9 bases short, with 10 bases between. Germline assignment: CDR1 SGHDN and CDR2 FVKESK. This clonotype was counted ten times or more. The antigen is not known. The chain employs TRBV14 and TRBJ2-1; D gene unclear. This TCR was sampled from a human donor with aplastic anemia. The sample consisted of sorted CD4+, CD8+, or CD8+CD57+ T cells (not recorded which) from PBMCs. The CDR3 region is CASSQVILGEQFF. Written as DNA, the CDR3 is TGTGCCAGCAGCCAAGTCATCTTGGGTGAGCAGTTCTTC.